The text below deals with one T cell receptor beta chain. Its antigen is still unknown. The data were obtained in a study of cytomegalovirus exposure and HLA in healthy donors. PCR primers comprised 60 Vbeta and 13 Jbeta primers. Assay: immunoSEQ multiplex PCR; the TCRdb copy retains only in-frame clones and omits some. This table holds hundreds of thousands of clones, approximately 82% found once. General study results and limits: Beyond CMV serostatus, there was no information to go on about immune exposure.

The germline CDR1 and CDR2 sequences are SGHAT and FQNNGV. This CDR3 spans 18 amino acids. V gave up 2 bases and J gave up 8 bases; unmatched junction bases: 16. The sample consisted of PBMCs. This receptor was identified in a woman aged 35 to 49 in good health and CMV-seronegative. The chain couples TRBV11-2 to TRBJ2-3; 10 nucleotides match TRBD2. In DNA form, the CDR3 reads TGTGCCAGCAGCTTAATTATCGCCTGGGGGACTAGCGATGTTACGCAGTATTTT. Its protein product is CASSLIIAWGTSDVTQYF. The entire variable domain, with the rest obtained from reference TRBV11-2 and TRBJ2-3, is as follows: EAGVAQSPRYKIIEKRQSVAFWCNPISGHATLYWYQQILGQGPKLLIQFQNNGVVDDSQLPKDRFSAERLKGVDSTLKIQPAKLEDSAVYLCASSLIIAWGTSDVTQYFGPGTRLTVL.